The T cell receptor (beta chain) under discussion was sequenced for a study of PD-1 blockade in classical Hodgkin lymphoma. Study-wide results and caveats: The causes of the repertoire differences, possibly disease activity or prior therapy, remain undefined.

This clone appeared a few times. Its specificity is not known. Measured with immunoSEQ multiplex PCR; TCRdb has only the in-frame clones, and not every one. The top ten hold nearly 25% of the sample, which has approximately 13,000 clones, about four fifths seen once. Between the trimmed V and J ends, which lost 3 bases and 10 bases, there was a span of 13 bases. This CDR3 has 14 amino acids. From germline, CDR1 is SEHNR and CDR2 FQNEAQ (reference sequence). After autologous stem cell transplantation all patients relapsed, and prior brentuximab vedotin exposure differed between cohorts. Sequencing was performed on peripheral blood mononuclear cells (PBMCs), taken at baseline. The rearrangement uses TRBV7-9 and TRBJ1-6, with a possible D match to TRBD1 (6 bases). This clonotype was sampled from a human donor with classical Hodgkin lymphoma. This CDR3 is CASSFSGVRSPLHF. The CDR3 region has the DNA TGTGCCAGCAGCTTTTCAGGGGTAAGATCACCCCTCCACTTT.